This passage covers 14 T cell receptor beta chains from one sample sequenced in a study of cytomegalovirus exposure and HLA in healthy donors. Primers for the PCR totalled 60 Vbeta and 13 Jbeta. Method: immunoSEQ multiplex PCR; TCRdb's copy keeps in-frame clones and lacks some. The sample carries about 120,000 clones, 75% recorded once. Material: PBMCs. The receptors here all came from a woman between 35 and 50 years old in good health and CMV-seropositive.

This clone was counted a few times. The chain has TRBV5-1 and TRBJ1-4; D is possibly TRBD1 (5 bases). Looked up from germline, CDR1 is SGHRS and CDR2 is YFSETQ. The CDR3 runs 15 residues. V gave up 0 bases and J gave up 0 bases, with 6 bases separating them. CDR3 DNA: TGCGCCAGCAGCTTGGAAGGGGCAACTAATGAAAAACTGTTTTTT. Its protein is CASSLEGATNEKLFF.

J is TRBJ2-1 and V is TRBV27; D perhaps matches TRBD2 (5 bases). V gave up 8 bases and J gave up 9 bases, with 11 bases separating them. The CDR3 covers 11 residues. Germline V CDR1 and CDR2: MNHEY, SMNVEV (reference sequence). CDR3 sequence: CASGQEVEQFF. The CDR3 DNA sequence: TGTGCCAGCGGGCAGGAGGTTGAGCAGTTCTTC.

V is TRBV4-1 and J is TRBJ2-3; TRBD2 matches at 9 bases. CDR3 length: 16 residues. Germline values: CDR1 MGHRA, CDR2 YSYEKL. Trimming cost V 5 bases and J 4 bases; bases outside gene matches: 10. The CDR3 region has the DNA TGCGCCAGCAGCTACGTTGGCGGGGGGGTGTCAGATACGCAGTATTTT. This sequence encodes CASSYVGGGVSDTQYF.

The chain couples TRBV12-5 to TRBJ1-2; D gene uncertain. The germline V and J ends were trimmed by 0 bases and 8 bases, with 13 bases remaining between them. Germline V lookup: CDR1 LGHNT, CDR2 FRNRAP. The CDR3 has 14 residues. As DNA, the CDR3 is TGTGCTAGTGGTTTGGTAGGAGGAGGTGACGGCTACACCTTC. Translated, it gives CASGLVGGGDGYTF.

The rearrangement links TRBV4-3 to TRBJ2-1; 7 bases agree with TRBD2. With V trimmed by 3 bases and J by 7 bases, 12 bases remained unmatched. The CDR3 has 16 residues. Germline CDR1 and CDR2: LGHNA and YSLEER. The CDR3 nucleotides are TGCGCCAGCAGCCACATGGCCACTGGGGGGGTGAATGAGCAGTTCTTC. This sequence encodes CASSHMATGGVNEQFF.

The chain recombines TRBV7-9 with TRBJ2-5, with 7 bases lining up with TRBD2. In germline, CDR1 is SEHNR, CDR2 FQNEAQ (reference sequence). The CDR3 loop spans 14 amino acids. V was pared by 10 bases and J by 1 base, with 9 bases of the junction left unmatched. The CDR3 here is CATRPSGLQETQYF. Written as DNA, the CDR3 is TGTGCCACCAGACCTAGCGGCCTCCAAGAGACCCAGTACTTC.

The chain combines TRBV18 with TRBJ1-6, with D maybe TRBD1 (6 bases). V shed 2 bases and J shed 7 bases, with 12 bases lying between them. Germline values: CDR1 KGHSH, CDR2 LQKENI. The CDR3 length is 15 residues. The CDR3 here is CASSPRKGDNSPLHF. In nucleotides, the CDR3 is TGTGCCAGCTCACCAAGGAAGGGGGACAATTCACCCCTCCACTTT.

The chain employs TRBV18 and TRBJ1-3; TRBD1 might be the D (5 bases). CDR1 and CDR2 from the germline V gene are KGHSH and LQKENI. This CDR3 comprises 16 residues. V gave up 5 bases and J gave up 0 bases, with 14 bases separating them. This chain's CDR3 is CASSASDSSSGNTIYF. The CDR3 DNA reads TGTGCCAGCTCAGCCTCCGACAGCAGCTCTGGAAACACCATATATTTT.

V usage is TRBV7-3 and J usage is TRBJ1-2; the match to TRBD1 covers 8 bases. The V segment lost 2 bases and the J segment 3 bases; nucleotides outside the gene matches: 5. The germline gives CDR1 SGHTA, CDR2 FQGTGA. The CDR3 covers 15 residues. CDR3 protein: CASSLGRGQDYGYTF. CDR3 coding DNA: TGTGCCAGCAGCTTAGGCAGGGGGCAGGACTATGGCTACACCTTC.

The chain combines TRBV19 with TRBJ1-2; D perhaps matches TRBD1 (6 bases). Germline assignment: CDR1 LNHDA and CDR2 SQIVND (reference sequence). This CDR3 has 14 residues. With 7 bases removed from V and 5 bases from J, the gap between germline ends came to 17 bases. In DNA, the CDR3 is TGTGCCAGTAATGGGGGGGCTTTAATATATGGCTACACCTTC. Protein product: CASNGGALIYGYTF.

The V and J genes are TRBV7-2 and TRBJ1-2, with 9 nucleotides matching TRBD1. Trimming took 5 bases from V and 3 from J; bases not matched to a gene: 7. Germline CDR1 is SGHTA and CDR2 is FQGNSA. The CDR3 spans 15 residues. CDR3 bases: TGTGCCAGCAGCCCGCGACAGGGGGTGGACTATGGCTACACCTTC. Protein product: CASSPRQGVDYGYTF.

The chain uses TRBV29-1 and TRBJ1-5; the D gene is possibly TRBD1 (5 bases). The CDR3 contains 18 residues. Trimming stripped 6 bases from V and 1 base from J, with 25 bases between. Germline CDR1 and CDR2: SQVTM and ANQGSEA. The chain's CDR3 is CSVTASSAGGVSNQPQHF. The DNA for the CDR3 is TGCAGCGTCACGGCATCAAGTGCGGGGGGGGTCAGCAATCAGCCCCAGCATTTT.

The V call is TRBV7-9, the J call TRBJ1-5; 8 positions agree with TRBD1. The CDR3 has 14 amino acids. Germline-derived CDR1 and CDR2 are SEHNR and FQNEAQ (reference sequence). Trimming took 5 bases from V and 3 from J; bases not matched to a gene: 3. The CDR3 region is CASSTTGANQPQHF. In nucleotides, the CDR3 is TGTGCCAGCAGCACGACAGGGGCCAATCAGCCCCAGCATTTT. Full variable domain (rest looked up from reference TRBV7-9 and TRBJ1-5): DTGVSQNPRHKITKRGQNVTFRCDPISEHNRLYWYRQTLGQGPEFLTYFQNEAQLEKSRLLSDRFSAERPKGSFSTLEIQRTEQGDSAMYLCASSTTGANQPQHFGDGTRLSIL.

The V gene is TRBV4-3, the J gene TRBJ2-1; 8 bases match TRBD1. The CDR3 extends over 15 amino acids. The V gene's germline CDR1 is LGHNA and CDR2 YSLEER. V gave up 6 bases and J gave up 1 base; unmatched junction bases: 5. CDR3 protein: CASRQDRASYNEQFF. Written as DNA, the CDR3 is TGCGCCAGCAGACAGGACAGGGCGTCCTACAATGAGCAGTTCTTC.